This TCR beta chain was captured in a study of patients and donors after allogeneic stem cell transplantation (TCRdb year 2020). From the cysteine through the phenylalanine, the CDR3 covers 15 amino acids. Solely the CDR3 DNA is kept, with 45 bases framed from the first base. Trimming takes 3 bases from V and 7 bases from J, and the germline ends sit 19 bases apart. The library was made by RT-PCR. TCRdb shows the sequencer as NextSeq 550. TCRdb took the public reads, trimmed them with fastp at Q25, ran MiXCR for clone calling and kept in-frame beta chains. Every distinct CDR3 protein forms one entry, paired with its most common genes and DNA. In this sample the table shows more than 850,000 distinct CDR3 sequences, roughly 18% of which occur a single time. The ten largest clones take up approximately 5.9% of the sample. In the case of this clonotype: The antigen it binds to is not known. Per-base quality was not reported, and no clone a single base away is much larger than it.

The chain is assembled from TRBV12-3 or TRBV12-4 and TRBJ2-7; possibly the D gene is TRBD1, per 6 matching bases. The TCR sequence derives from a human donor who was either an allogeneic HSCT recipient or a stem cell or donor lymphocyte infusion donor (not recorded which). It is not recorded whose cells these are; they may come from a transplant donor. Specimen: blood, either unsorted or a sorted T cell fraction (not recorded which). In nucleotides, the sequence is TGTGCCAGCAGTTTGGGGAGCGCCAGGGGAGTGGAGCAGTACTTC. Translated, this is CASSLGSARGVEQYF.